Listed here are 2 T cell receptor beta chains from one sample, sequenced in a study of naive and memory T cell subsets. Whole-study results and caveats: Possibly reflecting memory cells re-expressing CD45RA, a few larger clonotypes occurred in naive repertoires, especially CD8.

An equimolar mix of two oligonucleotides served as the beta constant-region primer for TRBC1 and TRBC2. Ligated cDNA was amplified by four rounds of PCR with nested alpha and beta constant-region primers and SP2. TCRdb fed the UMI-ligation and nested PCR reads into MiXCR, producing one record per CDR3 protein. The table shows some 82,000 distinct CDR3 sequences, with approximately 10% occurring only once. Antigens for these TCRs are unknown. Sequences were obtained from naive CD4+ T cells from blood. The receptors here all came from a human donor in good health.

In this sample, this clonotype turned up a few times. The chain couples TRBV27 to TRBJ1-1, with D possibly matching TRBD1 (6 bases). The CDR3 is 15 amino acids. V lost 6 bases, J lost 1 base, and 15 bases lay in between. Germline V gene data show CDR1 as MNHEY and CDR2 as SMNVEV (reference sequence). The CDR3 reads CASSWGAAQNTEAFF. The CDR3 DNA sequence: TGTGCCAGCAGCTGGGGGGCAGCACAGAACACTGAAGCTTTCTTT.

The chain combines TRBV7-2 with TRBJ2-1; D possibly corresponds to TRBD2 (5 bases). The V gene's germline CDR1 is SGHTA and CDR2 FQGNSA. This CDR3 spans 13 amino acids. The V end was cut by 4 bases, the J end by 8 bases, with 12 bases between. The CDR3, as DNA: TGTGCCAGCAGCTCCGGTCTAGCCCATGAGCAGTTCTTC. This encodes CASSSGLAHEQFF.